This passage covers 25 T cell receptor beta chains from one sample sequenced in a study of CD8 T cells in ankylosing spondylitis (dated by TCRdb to between 2016 and 2019). General study outcomes and caveats: A TCR beta motif made up of several highly homologous amino acid variants appeared to be characteristic of blood from ankylosing spondylitis patients.

The antigens these receptors bind are not known. The library relied on 5' RACE. Sequencing instrument: Illumina HiSeq 2500. Through fastp at Q25 and MiXCR, TCRdb rebuilt clones from the public reads, retaining in-frame beta chains. Entries that share a CDR3 protein sequence are merged under the most common genes and DNA. The sample table lists 300,000 to 400,000 distinct CDR3 sequences, about 22% of them with a count of one. Together, the top ten hold approximately 16% of the sample. The sample was blood, either unsorted or a sorted T cell fraction (not recorded which). Receptors were obtained from a male donor with ankylosing spondylitis.

The V and J genes are TRBV12-3 or TRBV12-4 and TRBJ1-5; the D gene is possibly TRBD1 (5 bases). The CDR3 sequence is 11 residues long. The V end lost 1 base, the J end lost 11 bases, and 6 bases lay between the germline ends. The CDR3 loop is CASSLGQSQHF. The CDR3, as DNA: TGTGCCAGCAGTTTAGGACAGTCCCAGCATTTT.

For the CDR3, the DNA is TGTGCCAGCAGCTTAGATCCGGGGTACAGCAATCAGCCCCAGCATTTT. Protein sequence: CASSLDPGYSNQPQHF. The V and J genes are TRBV7-2 and TRBJ1-5; D remains unclear. The length of the CDR3 is 16 residues. The ends were cut back, 1 base at V and 1 base at J, with 11 bases in the middle. Germline CDR1 SGHTA, CDR2 FQGNSA.

This chain connects TRBV12-3 or TRBV12-4 to TRBJ2-1, with 8 bases lining up with TRBD2. V gave up 3 bases and J gave up 3 bases; unmatched junction bases: 4. This CDR3 comprises 15 residues. The CDR3 spells CASSFTSGLYNEQFF. CDR3 DNA: TGTGCCAGCAGTTTCACTAGCGGACTCTACAATGAGCAGTTCTTC.

V usage is TRBV18 and J usage is TRBJ2-1, with D possibly TRBD1 on 5 matching bases. Germline V gene lookup returns CDR1 KGHSH and CDR2 LQKENI. This CDR3 contains 11 residues. V shed 3 bases and J shed 8 bases, with 5 bases lying between them. In DNA form, the CDR3 reads TGTGCCAGCTCACCCAGGGATGAGCAGTTCTTC. Amino acid sequence: CASSPRDEQFF.

This chain links TRBV3-1 with TRBJ2-3; D is unresolved. From germline, CDR1 is LGHDT and CDR2 YNNKEL (reference sequence). The CDR3 runs to 18 residues. Trimming removed 2 bases from V and 6 bases from J, with 24 bases in between. CDR3 in amino acids: CASSQLFPLVGMSDTQYF. CDR3 DNA: TGTGCCAGCAGCCAATTGTTCCCCTTAGTTGGGATGAGCGATACGCAGTATTTT.

The chain has TRBV6-2 or TRBV6-3 and TRBJ2-5; D may be TRBD2 (6 bases). The germline V and J ends were trimmed by 0 bases and 3 bases, with 8 bases remaining between them. The CDR3 loop spans 14 amino acids. Germline V gene sequence: CDR1 MNHEY, CDR2 SVGEGT. The CDR3 here is CASSYSRTKETQYF. The CDR3 DNA reads TGTGCCAGCAGTTACTCTCGGACTAAAGAGACCCAGTACTTC.

V and J are TRBV11-3 and TRBJ2-7, with TRBD1 matching over 9 bases. Germline CDR1 and CDR2: SGHNT and YENEEA. The CDR3 is 13 residues long. After removal of 5 bases from V and 3 bases from J, the junction contained 2 bases not matched to a gene. The CDR3: CASSMGQGYEQYF. The CDR3 DNA sequence: TGTGCCAGCAGCATGGGACAGGGCTACGAGCAGTACTTC.

This clonotype has just a few counts. This CDR3 reads CSTGTSGINEQFF. The CDR3, as DNA: TGCAGTACCGGGACTAGCGGGATCAATGAGCAGTTCTTC. The chain is built from TRBV29-1 and TRBJ2-1; TRBD2 aligns across 13 bases. The length of the CDR3 is 13 residues. Germline V gene data show CDR1 as SQVTM and CDR2 as ANQGSEA.

V gene TRBV7-2 combines with J gene TRBJ2-5; weak D call: TRBD2 (5 bases). The CDR3 length is 14 residues. Trimming removed 1 base at V and 3 bases at J, with 9 bases between. In germline, CDR1 is SGHTA, CDR2 FQGNSA. CDR3 region: CASSLEYGEETQYF. The DNA for the CDR3 is TGTGCCAGCAGCTTAGAATACGGGGAAGAGACCCAGTACTTC.

This clonotype came up a few times. The chain employs TRBV28 and TRBJ2-1; no clear D. This CDR3 region has 14 residues. In germline, CDR1 is MDHEN, CDR2 SYDVKM. Trimming removed 5 bases from V and 6 bases from J, with 14 bases in between. The CDR3: CASSRITIANEQFF. DNA for the CDR3: TGTGCCAGCAGTCGGATAACTATAGCCAATGAGCAGTTCTTC.

This clonotype was recorded a few times. The chain carries TRBV19 and TRBJ2-7, with 10 bases matching TRBD1. The CDR3 spans 16 residues. In germline, CDR1 is LNHDA, CDR2 SQIVND (reference sequence). Trimming removed 3 bases from V and 2 bases from J; junction bases left unmatched: 7. CDR3 sequence (DNA): TGTGCCAGTAGTATGCTCGGGACAGGGGACCCCTACGAGCAGTACTTC. This gives the protein CASSMLGTGDPYEQYF.

The chain employs TRBV2 and TRBJ2-7; 9 bases are shared with TRBD2. V shed 5 bases, J shed 0 bases, and the junction held 5 bases outside the gene matches. Germline V gene lookup returns CDR1 SNHLY and CDR2 FYNNEI. The CDR3 runs to 15 residues. The CDR3 region is CASSSAGGSSYEQYF. The CDR3 nucleotides read TGTGCCAGCAGTTCAGCGGGGGGTAGCTCCTACGAGCAGTACTTC.

The chain joins TRBV6-1 to TRBJ2-1, with TRBD2 identical over 9 bases. CDR3 length equals 14 residues. In germline, CDR1 is MNHNS, CDR2 SASEGT. J lost 3 bases, V lost 7 bases, and 4 bases had no gene match. The CDR3 sequence is CASKTSGDYNEQFF. The CDR3 nucleotides are TGTGCCAGCAAGACTAGCGGAGACTACAATGAGCAGTTCTTC.

The chain combines TRBV5-6 with TRBJ2-7; 9 positions match TRBD2. This CDR3 comprises 17 residues. Germline CDR1 and CDR2: SGHDT and YYEEEE. V lost 3 bases to trimming and J lost 5 bases; unmatched junction nucleotides: 15. The CDR3 protein is CASSSPGASGITDEQYF. CDR3 DNA sequence: TGTGCCAGCAGCTCCCCCGGGGCTAGCGGGATAACGGACGAGCAGTACTTC.

A few counts support this clonotype. The chain combines TRBV5-1 with TRBJ2-7; 8 positions agree with TRBD2. The germline CDR1 and CDR2 sequences are SGHRS and YFSETQ. The J segment lost 5 bases and the V segment lost 0 bases, leaving 7 bases of the junction unmatched. This CDR3 region has 15 residues. The CDR3 coding sequence is TGCGCCAGCAGCTTGGTGTCGGGAGGGCCAAACGAGCAGTACTTC. It encodes CASSLVSGGPNEQYF. The full variable domain, completed using reference TRBV5-1 and TRBJ2-7, is KAGVTQTPRYLIKTRGQQVTLSCSPISGHRSVSWYQQTPGQGLQFLFEYFSETQRNKGNFPGRFSGRQFSNSRSEMNVSTLELGDSALYLCASSLVSGGPNEQYFGPGTRLTVT.

The sample holds a few counts of this clonotype. This chain connects TRBV9 to TRBJ2-5; D is unclear. With 0 bases removed from V and 5 bases from J, the gap between germline ends came to 14 bases. Germline lookup yields CDR1 SGDLS and CDR2 YYNGEE. This CDR3 has 15 amino acids. Here the CDR3 reads CASSVGGFGVETQYF. The DNA of the CDR3 is TGTGCCAGCAGCGTAGGTGGCTTTGGTGTTGAGACCCAGTACTTC.

The chain carries TRBV5-6 and TRBJ1-5; 9 bases align to TRBD1. The CDR3 has 14 residues. Trimming took 4 bases from V and 4 from J; bases not matched to a gene: 3. Per germline, CDR1 SGHDT and CDR2 YYEEEE. CDR3 sequence reads: CASSRDRANQPQHF. Here the CDR3 DNA reads TGTGCCAGCAGCCGGGACAGGGCGAATCAGCCCCAGCATTTT. The whole variable domain, remainder taken from reference TRBV5-6 and TRBJ1-5, is DAGVTQSPTHLIKTRGQQVTLRCSPKSGHDTVSWYQQALGQGPQFIFQYYEEEERQRGNFPDRFSGHQFPNYSSELNVNALLLGDSALYLCASSRDRANQPQHFGDGTRLSIL.

This clonotype was detected a few times. The gene calls are TRBV11-3 and TRBJ2-7; 13 nucleotides agree with TRBD2. The CDR3 sequence is 16 residues long. With 5 bases clipped from V and 8 bases from J, the junction kept 12 bases outside the gene matches. Germline CDR1 and CDR2: SGHNT and YENEEA. The CDR3 bases are TGTGCCAGCAGCCGATTGACCGGGACTAGCGGGATTCAGCAGTACTTC. Translation: CASSRLTGTSGIQQYF.

The CDR3 spells CASSLKAGGPWGTDTQYF. In DNA form, the CDR3 reads TGTGCCAGCAGCCTAAAAGCGGGAGGGCCATGGGGCACAGATACGCAGTATTTT. This sequence joins TRBV7-3 and TRBJ2-3; TRBD2 aligns across 10 bases. V was pared by 5 bases and J by 1 base, with 12 bases of the junction left unmatched. Germline V CDR1 and CDR2: SGHTA, FQGTGA. The CDR3 has 18 amino acids. The variable domain in full, completed from reference TRBV7-3 and TRBJ2-3, reads GAGVSQTPSNKVTEKGKYVELRCDPISGHTALYWYRQSLGQGPEFLIYFQGTGAADDSGLPNDRFFAVRPEGSVSTLKIQRTERGDSAVYLCASSLKAGGPWGTDTQYFGPGTRLTVL.

The V and J genes are TRBV6-5 and TRBJ1-5; tentative D call: TRBD1 (5 bases). The CDR3 consists of 14 residues. V was clipped by 2 bases and J by 7 bases, with 12 bases between them. The germline V gene has CDR1 MNHEY and CDR2 SVGAGI. CDR3 amino acids: CASSYEGLRQPQHF. Here the CDR3 DNA reads TGTGCCAGCAGTTACGAGGGACTGAGGCAGCCCCAGCATTTT.

For the CDR3, the DNA is TGCAGTGCTCGGGGTCTAGGGACCGGGGAGCTGTTTTTT. Translation: CSARGLGTGELFF. V gene TRBV20-1 combines with J gene TRBJ2-2; D is perhaps TRBD2 (5 bases). Germline assignment: CDR1 DFQATT and CDR2 SNEGSKA (reference sequence). This CDR3 region has 13 residues. The ends were cut back, 5 bases at V and 5 bases at J, with 12 bases in the middle.

The chain carries TRBV29-1 and TRBJ2-3, with D maybe TRBD2 (7 bases). The CDR3 length is 17 residues. V lost 3 bases, J lost 2 bases, and 21 bases lay in between. Germline V gives CDR1 SQVTM, CDR2 ANQGSEA. The CDR3 DNA reads as TGCAGCGTTGATCTTGCGGGGGCTACCTCAATCACAGATACGCAGTATTTT. Translating gives CSVDLAGATSITDTQYF.

The chain combines TRBV15 with TRBJ1-2; no definite D call. The germline V gene encodes CDR1 LNHNV and CDR2 YYDKDF (reference sequence). CDR3 length: 13 amino acids. V was trimmed by 6 bases and J by 8 bases, leaving 16 bases between them. The CDR3 is CATSPRPDNGYTF. For the CDR3, the DNA is TGTGCCACCAGTCCTAGACCAGACAACGGCTACACCTTC.

This chain connects TRBV7-2 to TRBJ2-7; D not certain. The V and J ends lost 1 base and 2 bases respectively, with 9 bases between them. This CDR3 is built from 14 residues. From germline, CDR1 is SGHTA and CDR2 FQGNSA. For the CDR3, the DNA is TGTGCCAGCAGCTTAGATCCCGGGCCCTACGAGCAGTACTTC. It encodes CASSLDPGPYEQYF.

The chain links TRBV5-1 to TRBJ1-1; D is uncertain. CDR1 is SGHRS, CDR2 YFSETQ, per germline. Trimming removed 0 bases from V and 1 base from J, with 7 bases in between. This CDR3 contains 14 residues. The DNA for the CDR3 is TGCGCCAGCAGCTTGGGGGCGGAGAACACTGAAGCTTTCTTT. It codes for CASSLGAENTEAFF. Drawing the rest from reference TRBV5-1 and TRBJ1-1, the complete variable domain is KAGVTQTPRYLIKTRGQQVTLSCSPISGHRSVSWYQQTPGQGLQFLFEYFSETQRNKGNFPGRFSGRQFSNSRSEMNVSTLELGDSALYLCASSLGAENTEAFFGQGTRLTVV.